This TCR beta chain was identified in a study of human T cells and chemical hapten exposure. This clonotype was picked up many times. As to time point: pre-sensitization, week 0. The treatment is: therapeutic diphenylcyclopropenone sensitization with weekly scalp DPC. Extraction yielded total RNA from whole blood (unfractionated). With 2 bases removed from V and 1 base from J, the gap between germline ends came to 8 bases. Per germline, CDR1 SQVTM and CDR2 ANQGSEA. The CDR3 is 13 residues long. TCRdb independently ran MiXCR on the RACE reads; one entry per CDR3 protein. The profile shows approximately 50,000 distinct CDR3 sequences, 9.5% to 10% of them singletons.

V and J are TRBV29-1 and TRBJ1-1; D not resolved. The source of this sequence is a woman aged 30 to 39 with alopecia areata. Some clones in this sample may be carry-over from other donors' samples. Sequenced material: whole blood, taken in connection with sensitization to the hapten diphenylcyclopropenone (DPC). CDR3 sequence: CSVETASNTEAFF. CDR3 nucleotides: TGCAGCGTTGAAACAGCCTCGAACACTGAAGCTTTCTTT.